The 28 T cell receptor beta chains in this list originate from one sample, sequenced in a study of T cell responses to AZD1222 COVID-19 vaccine. Sequencing used immunoSEQ multiplex PCR; TCRdb keeps in-frame clones, though not all of them. Of tens of thousands of clones listed, about 87% were seen once; the top ten hold approximately 4.9%. The sequences come from peripheral blood, collected on day 0 of AZD1222 vaccination. These receptors were collected from an adult in good health.

This sequence joins TRBV29-1 and TRBJ2-3, with 8 positions matching TRBD2. CDR3 size: 15 residues. V lost 7 bases and J lost 0; bases outside the gene matches: 9. CDR1 SQVTM and CDR2 ANQGSEA come from the germline V gene. Here the CDR3 reads CSGVYLAGSTDTQYF. CDR3 nucleotides: TGCAGCGGTGTGTACTTAGCGGGGAGCACAGATACGCAGTATTTT.

This clone showed up just once. This chain uses TRBV6-1 with TRBJ2-5; 12 bases match TRBD1. Germline CDR1 is MNHNS and CDR2 is SASEGT. The length of the CDR3 is 17 residues. Unmatched junction bases numbered 10, after V lost 4 bases and J lost 4 bases. The chain's CDR3 is CASSVPTGQGARETQYF. The CDR3 DNA reads TGTGCCAGCAGTGTACCGACGGGACAGGGGGCGAGAGAGACCCAGTACTTC.

The V call is TRBV5-1, the J call TRBJ1-4; D is unclear. The CDR3 sequence is 14 residues long. V was pared by 1 base and J by 2 bases, with 6 bases between. CDR1 and CDR2 (germline): SGHRS, YFSETQ. The CDR3 here is CASSLRQTNEKLFF. The CDR3 nucleotides are TGCGCCAGCAGCTTGAGGCAGACTAATGAAAAACTGTTTTTT.

J is TRBJ2-5 and V is TRBV7-6; D unresolved. This CDR3 has 15 residues. With 1 base removed from V and 5 bases from J, the gap between germline ends came to 14 bases. CDR1 and CDR2 from the germline V gene are SGHVS and FNYEAQ. CDR3 sequence (DNA): TGTGCCAGCAGCTTAGAGACCCACCGGCGGGAGACCCAGTACTTC. It translates to CASSLETHRRETQYF.

CDR3 in DNA: TGTGCCAGCAGTGCGCACGGGACAGGCGCTAACTATGGCTACACCTTC. It encodes CASSAHGTGANYGYTF. This rearrangement joins TRBV25-1 to TRBJ1-2; 8 nucleotides agree with TRBD1. Germline assignment: CDR1 MGHDK and CDR2 SYGVNS. This CDR3 spans 16 amino acids. V shed 4 bases and J 0 bases; nucleotides not matched to a gene: 7.

This clone was observed a few times. One junction end does not reproduce the germline sequence, and a read error may be involved. This rearrangement joins TRBV2 to TRBJ1-1, with D perhaps matching TRBD1 (5 bases). This CDR3 region has 14 residues. Germline V gene sequence: CDR1 SNHLY, CDR2 FYNNEI. DNA for the CDR3: TGTGCCAGCAGGGAAGACAGCATGAACACTGAAGCTTTCTTT. This encodes CASREDSMNTEAFF.

Only one count was recorded for this clone. The chain joins TRBV4-2 to TRBJ1-3, with TRBD1 matching over 7 bases. V dropped 4 bases and J dropped 8; count of bases not matched to a gene: 5. The CDR3 sequence is 13 residues long. Germline V CDR1 and CDR2: LGHNA, YNFKEQ. Here the CDR3 DNA reads TGTGCCAGCAGCCCTAGACAGGGAGACACCATATATTTT. As protein: CASSPRQGDTIYF.

This clone was recorded once. The DNA for the CDR3 is TGTGCCAGCAGTGGGTCCTCCGGAGTCACTGAAGCTTTCTTT. This sequence encodes CASSGSSGVTEAFF. The chain employs TRBV2 and TRBJ1-1; D unresolved. V lost 4 bases and J lost 4, with 13 bases in between. Germline values: CDR1 SNHLY, CDR2 FYNNEI. The CDR3 runs to 14 residues. The whole variable domain, remainder taken from reference TRBV2 and TRBJ1-1, is EPEVTQTPSHQVTQMGQEVILRCVPISNHLYFYWYRQILGQKVEFLVSFYNNEISEKSEIFDDQFSVERPDGSNFTLKIRSTKLEDSAMYFCASSGSSGVTEAFFGQGTRLTVV.

This rearrangement joins TRBV3-1 (or the pseudogene TRBV3-2) to TRBJ1-1, with no clear D. Trimming cost V 5 bases and J 0 bases, with 7 bases left between them. Per the germline V gene, CDR1 is LGHDT and CDR2 is YNNKEL (reference sequence). This CDR3 comprises 13 residues. The DNA of the CDR3 is TGTGCCAGCAGCTCACAATTGAACACTGAAGCTTTCTTT. Translated: CASSSQLNTEAFF.

This sequence joins TRBV9 and TRBJ2-3; 9 nucleotides agree with TRBD1. The CDR3 loop spans 13 amino acids. With V trimmed by 3 bases and J by 8 bases, 4 bases remained unmatched. CDR1 SGDLS and CDR2 YYNGEE come from the germline V gene. CDR3 region: CASSGDRVGTQYF. CDR3 in DNA: TGTGCCAGCAGCGGGGACAGGGTTGGTACGCAGTATTTT.

This chain connects TRBV6-5 to TRBJ2-7, with 12 bases identical to TRBD2. The CDR3 is 15 amino acids. Unmatched junction bases numbered 4, after V lost 6 bases and J lost 1 base. The germline V gene encodes CDR1 MNHEY and CDR2 SVGAGI. In DNA, the CDR3 is TGTGCCAGCAGAAGCGGACTAGCGGGGTCCTACGAGCAGTACTTC. Translating gives CASRSGLAGSYEQYF.

The chain has TRBV6-1 and TRBJ2-7; D is undetermined. CDR1 MNHNS and CDR2 SASEGT come from the germline V gene. The CDR3 length is 14 residues. With 1 base removed from V and 6 bases from J, the gap between germline ends came to 13 bases. CDR3 bases: TGTGCCAGCAGTGAAGGAAGGCTTTGGGGCGAGCAGTACTTC. Its protein is CASSEGRLWGEQYF.

The V gene is TRBV4-1, the J gene TRBJ1-1; the match to TRBD1 covers 8 bases. Trimming took 1 base from V and 1 from J; bases not matched to a gene: 2. The CDR3 has 15 residues. The germline V gene has CDR1 MGHRA and CDR2 YSYEKL. CDR3 bases: TGCGCCAGCAGCCAAGTTACAGGGGGGAACACTGAAGCTTTCTTT. Translation gives CASSQVTGGNTEAFF.

The J gene is TRBJ1-2, the V gene TRBV14, with D uncertain. The V and J ends lost 1 base and 0 bases respectively, with 9 bases between them. This CDR3 has 15 amino acids. CDR1 is SGHDN and CDR2 is FVKESK in the germline V gene. The CDR3 nucleotides are TGTGCCAGCAGCCAAGTTAAGGGCGCTAACTATGGCTACACCTTC. This translates into CASSQVKGANYGYTF. The full variable domain, rest sourced from reference TRBV14 and TRBJ1-2, is EAGVTQFPSHSVIEKGQTVTLRCDPISGHDNLYWYRRVMGKEIKFLLHFVKESKQDESGMPNNRFLAERTGGTYSTLKVQPAELEDSGVYFCASSQVKGANYGYTFGSGTRLTVV.

The chain carries TRBV19 and TRBJ1-2; D gene unclear. Germline values: CDR1 LNHDA, CDR2 SQIVND (reference sequence). V was pared by 1 base and J by 2 bases, with 5 bases between. The CDR3 extends over 13 amino acids. The CDR3 protein is CASSIGGNYGYTF. CDR3 sequence (DNA): TGTGCCAGTAGTATAGGAGGGAACTATGGCTACACCTTC.

The CDR3 DNA reads TGCAGTGCTAGTAGGGGGATGAACACTGAAGCTTTCTTT. Its protein product is CSASRGMNTEAFF. The chain uses TRBV20-1 and TRBJ1-1, with D possibly matching TRBD1 (6 bases). This CDR3 spans 13 amino acids. Deletions cut 3 bases from V and 0 bases from J, with 8 bases between. The germline CDR1 and CDR2 sequences are DFQATT and SNEGSKA (reference sequence).

This clone appeared a single time. CDR3 nucleotides: TGTGCCACCAGTGATTTTAGCGGGTCCACAGATACGCAGTATTTT. It specifies CATSDFSGSTDTQYF. The chain uses TRBV24-1 and TRBJ2-3, with TRBD2 matching over 7 bases. Germline trimming cut 1 base from V and 2 bases from J; bases unmatched to any gene: 2. Germline assignment: CDR1 KGHDR and CDR2 SFDVKD. The CDR3 is 15 residues long.

The chain couples TRBV5-8 to TRBJ1-4; D may be TRBD1 (6 bases). The ends were cut back, 4 bases at V and 2 bases at J, with 15 bases in the middle. Germline CDR1 and CDR2: SGHTS and YDEGEE. The length of the CDR3 is 16 residues. The CDR3 protein is CASSLTGFATNEKLFF. CDR3 DNA: TGTGCCAGCAGCCTTACAGGGTTCGCGACTAATGAAAAACTGTTTTTT. Supplemented by reference TRBV5-8 and TRBJ1-4, the full variable domain reads EAGVTQSPTHLIKTRGQQATLRCSPISGHTSVYWYQQALGLGLQFLLWYDEGEERNRGNFPPRFSGRQFPNYSSELNVNALELEDSALYLCASSLTGFATNEKLFFGSGTQLSVL.

This chain uses TRBV18 with TRBJ1-6; 7 bases are a match to TRBD1. J was trimmed by 8 bases and V by 8 bases; bases with no gene match: 12. Germline CDR1 and CDR2: KGHSH and LQKENI. The CDR3 extends over 15 amino acids. The CDR3 DNA reads as TGTGCCAGCAACACCGGTGAGGGGGCGCATTCACCCCTCCACTTT. This codes for CASNTGEGAHSPLHF.

V and J are TRBV2 and TRBJ1-2; 7 bases agree with TRBD1. V trimming: 7 bases; J trimming: 8 bases; junction bases outside the gene matches: 7. CDR3 length: 12 residues. The germline V gene has CDR1 SNHLY and CDR2 FYNNEI. The CDR3 loop is CASNRDRGGYTF. DNA for the CDR3: TGTGCCAGCAACCGGGACAGAGGAGGCTACACCTTC.

V gene TRBV6-5 combines with J gene TRBJ1-2; 9 nucleotides align to TRBD1. V gave up 6 bases and J gave up 5 bases; unmatched junction bases: 7. This CDR3 comprises 14 residues. The germline V gene encodes CDR1 MNHEY and CDR2 SVGAGI. CDR3 sequence: CASSSGTGRYGYTF. In DNA, the CDR3 is TGTGCCAGCAGCTCCGGGACAGGGCGATATGGCTACACCTTC.

This clone was observed a single time. The genes are TRBV6-6 and TRBJ1-5; TRBD1 might be the D (5 bases). Germline V gives CDR1 MNHNY, CDR2 SVGAGI (reference sequence). Trimming left V 6 bases short and J 0 bases short, with 9 bases between. This CDR3 is 14 amino acids long. DNA for the CDR3: TGTGCCAGCAGACGGGACGGTAGCAATCAGCCCCAGCATTTT. Protein sequence: CASRRDGSNQPQHF.

The rearrangement uses TRBV5-4 and TRBJ1-1; D gene ambiguous. The CDR3 sequence is 12 residues long. The V end lost 1 base, the J end lost 9 bases, and 10 bases lay between the germline ends. Germline V gene lookup returns CDR1 SGHNT and CDR2 YYREEE (reference sequence). CDR3 amino acids: CASSLHTAQAFF. The CDR3 nucleotides read TGTGCCAGCAGCTTGCATACAGCTCAAGCTTTCTTT.

The V call is TRBV7-2, the J call TRBJ1-1; D is perhaps TRBD1 (6 bases). Trimming removed 3 bases at V and 1 base at J, with 9 bases between. The CDR3 sequence is 14 residues long. Germline V gives CDR1 SGHTA, CDR2 FQGNSA. The CDR3 DNA is TGTGCCAGCAGCTTGCTCAGGGGGAACACTGAAGCTTTCTTT. Its translation is CASSLLRGNTEAFF.

The sample holds one count of this clone. The chain joins TRBV13 to TRBJ1-3; possibly TRBD1 for D (6 bases). Trimming stripped 5 bases from V and 4 bases from J, with 15 bases between. Germline values: CDR1 PRHDT, CDR2 FYEKMQ (reference sequence). This CDR3 is built from 15 residues. CDR3 protein: CASSLGRGRGNTIYF. CDR3 sequence (DNA): TGTGCCAGCAGCCTGGGCAGGGGACGAGGAAACACCATATATTTT.

The chain links TRBV7-9 to TRBJ2-1, with D possibly matching TRBD2 (6 bases). The ends were cut back, 5 bases at V and 2 bases at J, with 25 bases in the middle. The CDR3 has 19 residues. CDR1 is SEHNR and CDR2 is FQNEAQ in the germline V gene (reference sequence). CDR3 in amino acids: CASSGWQGLGWGTYNEQFF. The CDR3 DNA follows: TGTGCCAGCAGCGGTTGGCAGGGACTGGGTTGGGGTACCTACAATGAGCAGTTCTTC. The entire variable domain, with the rest obtained from reference TRBV7-9 and TRBJ2-1, is as follows: DTGVSQNPRHKITKRGQNVTFRCDPISEHNRLYWYRQTLGQGPEFLTYFQNEAQLEKSRLLSDRFSAERPKGSFSTLEIQRTEQGDSAMYLCASSGWQGLGWGTYNEQFFGPGTRLTVL.

The chain links TRBV19 to TRBJ1-1; D gene unclear. The CDR3 totals 11 residues. Germline V gene data show CDR1 as LNHDA and CDR2 as SQIVND (reference sequence). Trimming took 7 bases from V and 2 from J, leaving 5 bases between them. The CDR3 loop reads CASKENTEAFF. CDR3 nucleotide sequence: TGTGCCAGTAAAGAAAACACTGAAGCTTTCTTT. The full variable domain, completed using reference TRBV19 and TRBJ1-1, is DGGITQSPKYLFRKEGQNVTLSCEQNLNHDAMYWYRQDPGQGLRLIYYSQIVNDFQKGDIAEGYSVSREKKESFPLTVTSAQKNPTAFYLCASKENTEAFFGQGTRLTVV.

The V and J genes are TRBV12-3 or TRBV12-4 and TRBJ2-5; D remains unclear. V was clipped by 5 bases and J by 5 bases, with 9 bases between them. CDR3 length: 12 amino acids. For the CDR3, the DNA is TGTGCCAGCAGTACCCTCCGGGAGACCCAGTACTTC. Protein sequence: CASSTLRETQYF.